What follows are 23 T cell receptor beta chains derived from one specimen sequenced in a study of blood T cell repertoires in COVID-19. Sequencing used immunoSEQ multiplex PCR; TCRdb keeps in-frame clones, though not all of them. Altogether just under 45,000 clones are present, around 87% being singletons, with the ten largest covering 3% to 4.5%. The specimen sequenced was peripheral blood. The receptors shown here come from a man aged 35 to 55 with COVID-19, enrolled during active disease.

The gene calls are TRBV5-1 and TRBJ1-4; no clear D. The CDR3 extends over 15 amino acids. In germline, CDR1 is SGHRS, CDR2 YFSETQ. The germline V and J ends were trimmed by 0 bases and 4 bases, with 10 bases remaining between them. The CDR3 region is CASSLGEGFNEKLFF. DNA for the CDR3: TGCGCCAGCAGCTTGGGAGAGGGCTTTAATGAAAAACTGTTTTTT.

J is TRBJ2-2 and V is TRBV3-1 (or the pseudogene TRBV3-2); no clear D gene. From germline, CDR1 is LGHDT and CDR2 YNNKEL (reference sequence). Trimming cost V 4 bases and J 3 bases, with 3 bases left between them. The CDR3 consists of 12 residues. The CDR3 reads CASSLYTGELFF. The DNA for the CDR3 is TGTGCCAGCAGCCTCTACACCGGGGAGCTGTTTTTT.

The chain has TRBV18 and TRBJ2-3, with a possible D match to TRBD2 (6 bases). V gave up 2 bases and J gave up 2 bases, with 8 bases separating them. This CDR3 has 14 amino acids. Germline CDR1 reads KGHSH; CDR2 reads LQKENI. The DNA of the CDR3 is TGTGCCAGCTCACCATGGGAGGACACAGATACGCAGTATTTT. Translated, it gives CASSPWEDTDTQYF. Combining the CDR3 with reference TRBV18 and TRBJ2-3 gives the whole variable domain NAGVMQNPRHLVRRRGQEARLRCSPMKGHSHVYWYRQLPEEGLKFMVYLQKENIIDESGMPKERFSAEFPKEGPSILRIQQVVRGDSAAYFCASSPWEDTDTQYFGPGTRLTVL.

The gene calls are TRBV7-9 and TRBJ2-2, with D tentatively TRBD2 (5 bases). In germline, CDR1 is SEHNR, CDR2 FQNEAQ (reference sequence). The CDR3 totals 16 residues. With 6 bases removed from V and 0 bases from J, the gap between germline ends came to 14 bases. The CDR3 loop is CASSSVWTANTGELFF. The DNA of the CDR3 is TGTGCCAGCAGTTCGGTTTGGACTGCGAACACCGGGGAGCTGTTTTTT.

The chain is built from TRBV11-2 and TRBJ1-4; possible D gene TRBD1, 5 bases. The germline V gene has CDR1 SGHAT and CDR2 FQNNGV. Trimming stripped 5 bases from V and 4 bases from J, with 11 bases between. This CDR3 is 14 amino acids long. CDR3 in DNA: TGTGCCAGCAGCCTCAGGGTTGGTAATGAAAAACTGTTTTTT. Encoded protein: CASSLRVGNEKLFF.

CDR3: CAIRTGTGESDGYTF. The DNA of the CDR3 is TGTGCCATCAGGACCGGGACAGGGGAGAGTGATGGCTACACCTTC. The chain recombines TRBV10-3 with TRBJ1-2; TRBD1 matches 10 bases. CDR1 and CDR2 from the germline V gene are ENHRY and SYGVKD. CDR3 length: 15 residues. The V gene end was trimmed by 6 bases and the J gene end by 6 bases; junction bases not matched to a gene: 10.

The chain joins TRBV2 to TRBJ2-5; weak D call: TRBD2 (5 bases). The V end was cut by 0 bases, the J end by 3 bases, with 17 bases between. In germline, CDR1 is SNHLY, CDR2 FYNNEI. CDR3 length: 17 residues. The CDR3 loop is CASSEAPPSRGEETQYF. The CDR3 DNA reads TGTGCCAGCAGTGAAGCTCCCCCTAGCAGAGGTGAAGAGACCCAGTACTTC.

This chain links TRBV4-1 with TRBJ2-7; 7 bases match TRBD2. With V trimmed by 0 bases and J by 8 bases, 13 bases remained unmatched. The germline V gene encodes CDR1 MGHRA and CDR2 YSYEKL. This CDR3 comprises 16 residues. CDR3 coding DNA: TGCGCCAGCAGCCAAGAAGGCCCTGCGCAGGGAGGGAAGCAGTACTTC. It encodes CASSQEGPAQGGKQYF.

This sequence joins TRBV2 and TRBJ2-6; TRBD1 agrees at 7 bases. Germline values: CDR1 SNHLY, CDR2 FYNNEI. Trimming took 7 bases from V and 2 from J; bases not matched to a gene: 2. This CDR3 has 14 amino acids. CDR3 sequence reads: CASTDRAGANVLTF. CDR3 nucleotide sequence: TGTGCCAGCACCGACAGGGCTGGGGCCAACGTCCTGACTTTC.

This clone was detected a few times. The V and J genes are TRBV11-2 and TRBJ2-5, with 12 nucleotides matching TRBD2. This CDR3 has 16 amino acids. Germline CDR1 and CDR2: SGHAT and FQNNGV. The V segment lost 5 bases and the J segment 4 bases; nucleotides outside the gene matches: 8. CDR3 amino acids: CASSERLAGDGETQYF. The CDR3 DNA is TGTGCCAGCAGCGAAAGACTAGCGGGAGATGGAGAGACCCAGTACTTC. Supplemented by reference TRBV11-2 and TRBJ2-5, the full variable domain reads EAGVAQSPRYKIIEKRQSVAFWCNPISGHATLYWYQQILGQGPKLLIQFQNNGVVDDSQLPKDRFSAERLKGVDSTLKIQPAKLEDSAVYLCASSERLAGDGETQYFGPGTRLLVL.

This clone was counted once. The chain is built from TRBV30 and TRBJ2-2, with D unclear. The CDR3 extends over 13 amino acids. Trimming pared 2 bases from V and 8 bases from J, leaving 12 bases between. Germline V gene sequence: CDR1 GTSNPN, CDR2 SVGIG (reference sequence). CDR3: CAWSSTTLGELFF. The DNA of the CDR3 is TGTGCCTGGAGTAGTACTACACTGGGGGAGCTGTTTTTT.

The sample holds one count of this clone. This chain uses TRBV2 with TRBJ2-2; 7 bases fit TRBD1. With V trimmed by 7 bases and J by 4 bases, 9 bases remained unmatched. CDR3 length: 15 residues. The germline V gene encodes CDR1 SNHLY and CDR2 FYNNEI. CDR3 sequence: CASNPQGLRTGELFF. CDR3 in DNA: TGTGCCAGCAATCCACAGGGGCTCCGCACCGGGGAGCTGTTTTTT.

The rearrangement uses TRBV5-4 and TRBJ1-1, with TRBD1 identical over 11 bases. V was clipped by 0 bases and J by 4 bases; unmatched bases: 2. The CDR3 has 15 residues. Germline values: CDR1 SGHNT, CDR2 YYREEE (reference sequence). The CDR3 protein is CASSLAGQGGTEAFF. In DNA, the CDR3 is TGTGCCAGCAGCTTGGCGGGACAGGGGGGCACTGAAGCTTTCTTT. The whole variable domain, remainder taken from reference TRBV5-4 and TRBJ1-1, is ETGVTQSPTHLIKTRGQQVTLRCSSQSGHNTVSWYQQALGQGPQFIFQYYREEENGRGNFPPRFSGLQFPNYSSELNVNALELDDSALYLCASSLAGQGGTEAFFGQGTRLTVV.

This sequence joins TRBV18 and TRBJ1-6, with 8 bases aligning to TRBD1. Germline V CDR1 and CDR2: KGHSH, LQKENI. V lost 3 bases, J lost 6 bases, and 13 bases stayed unmatched. The CDR3 has 18 amino acids. The CDR3 sequence is CASSPGQGAPRGNSPLHF. The CDR3 bases are TGTGCCAGCTCACCGGGCCAGGGGGCGCCCCGGGGTAATTCACCCCTCCACTTT. The full variable domain, with the rest looked up from reference TRBV18 and TRBJ1-6, is NAGVMQNPRHLVRRRGQEARLRCSPMKGHSHVYWYRQLPEEGLKFMVYLQKENIIDESGMPKERFSAEFPKEGPSILRIQQVVRGDSAAYFCASSPGQGAPRGNSPLHFGNGTRLTVT.

V usage is TRBV15 and J usage is TRBJ1-1; no firm D call. V was shortened by 0 bases and J by 0 bases, with 11 bases between the two germline ends. The CDR3 totals 16 residues. Germline V gene lookup returns CDR1 LNHNV and CDR2 YYDKDF (reference sequence). The CDR3 DNA reads as TGTGCCACCAGCAGAGATATGGTTACTATGAACACTGAAGCTTTCTTT. Translated: CATSRDMVTMNTEAFF.

The chain carries TRBV5-1 and TRBJ1-1, with unresolved D. The CDR3 has 15 amino acids. Looked up from germline, CDR1 is SGHRS and CDR2 is YFSETQ. V lost 2 bases and J 4 bases, leaving 15 bases between the germline ends. CDR3 residues: CASSLIGGGGTEAFF. DNA of the CDR3: TGCGCCAGCAGCTTAATCGGAGGCGGCGGCACTGAAGCTTTCTTT.

The chain combines TRBV30 with TRBJ1-2, with D unclear. Germline loops: CDR1 GTSNPN, CDR2 SVGIG (reference sequence). The V gene lost 2 bases and the J gene lost 5 bases, with 18 bases spanning the gap. This CDR3 spans 15 amino acids. CDR3 sequence: CAWSLPGAPRYGYTF. CDR3 DNA: TGTGCCTGGAGTTTACCGGGAGCCCCTAGGTATGGCTACACCTTC.

The J gene is TRBJ2-5, the V gene TRBV5-1; 11 bases are a match to TRBD1. The CDR3 is 16 amino acids. Germline V gene data show CDR1 as SGHRS and CDR2 as YFSETQ. The junction had 5 bases not matched to a gene; V was cut back by 4 bases and J by 0 bases. This CDR3 reads CASSGGTGGYQETQYF. The DNA of the CDR3 is TGCGCCAGCAGCGGCGGGACAGGGGGTTACCAAGAGACCCAGTACTTC.

The V and J genes are TRBV19 and TRBJ2-2; 9 bases are a match to TRBD1. The CDR3 length is 14 residues. CDR1 is LNHDA, CDR2 SQIVND, per germline (reference sequence). J lost 4 bases, V lost 7 bases, and 4 bases had no gene match. The CDR3 sequence: CASNTGGGTGELFF. Written as DNA, the CDR3 is TGTGCCAGTAACACAGGGGGCGGCACCGGGGAGCTGTTTTTT. The variable domain in full, completed from reference TRBV19 and TRBJ2-2, reads DGGITQSPKYLFRKEGQNVTLSCEQNLNHDAMYWYRQDPGQGLRLIYYSQIVNDFQKGDIAEGYSVSREKKESFPLTVTSAQKNPTAFYLCASNTGGGTGELFFGEGSRLTVL.

CDR3 in DNA: TGTGCCAGCAGCTTAGTTGCGGAAGAGACCCAGTACTTC. Translation gives CASSLVAEETQYF. This rearrangement joins TRBV7-6 to TRBJ2-5; no clear D. V shed 1 base and J shed 3 bases, with 6 bases lying between them. This CDR3 has 13 amino acids. Germline CDR1 and CDR2: SGHVS and FNYEAQ.

V usage is TRBV27 and J usage is TRBJ1-1; unclear D gene. CDR1 MNHEY and CDR2 SMNVEV come from the germline V gene (reference sequence). Between the trimmed V and J ends, which lost 2 bases and 5 bases, there was a span of 9 bases. This CDR3 region has 13 residues. The CDR3 coding sequence is TGTGCCAGCAGTTTAACAGTTGGGACTGAAGCTTTCTTT. As protein: CASSLTVGTEAFF.

This chain joins TRBV9 and TRBJ1-5; TRBD1 might be the D (5 bases). CDR3 length: 15 amino acids. Germline CDR1 is SGDLS and CDR2 is YYNGEE. Trimming pared 3 bases from V and 0 bases from J, leaving 10 bases between. This CDR3 reads CASSAGDYSNQPQHF. As DNA, the CDR3 is TGTGCCAGCAGCGCGGGGGACTATAGCAATCAGCCCCAGCATTTT. Variable domain in full (rest from reference TRBV9 and TRBJ1-5): DSGVTQTPKHLITATGQRVTLRCSPRSGDLSVYWYQQSLDQGLQFLIQYYNGEERAKGNILERFSAQQFPDLHSELNLSSLELGDSALYFCASSAGDYSNQPQHFGDGTRLSIL.

This clone was detected a few times. V usage is TRBV10-1 and J usage is TRBJ2-7, with D perhaps TRBD2 (6 bases). Trimming took 4 bases from V and 5 from J, leaving 18 bases between them. Per germline, CDR1 WNHNN and CDR2 SYGVQD (reference sequence). The CDR3 loop spans 15 amino acids. CDR3 protein: CASSVSSYSSDEQYF. The CDR3 bases are TGCGCCAGCAGTGTATCTTCCTACTCTAGCGACGAGCAGTACTTC.